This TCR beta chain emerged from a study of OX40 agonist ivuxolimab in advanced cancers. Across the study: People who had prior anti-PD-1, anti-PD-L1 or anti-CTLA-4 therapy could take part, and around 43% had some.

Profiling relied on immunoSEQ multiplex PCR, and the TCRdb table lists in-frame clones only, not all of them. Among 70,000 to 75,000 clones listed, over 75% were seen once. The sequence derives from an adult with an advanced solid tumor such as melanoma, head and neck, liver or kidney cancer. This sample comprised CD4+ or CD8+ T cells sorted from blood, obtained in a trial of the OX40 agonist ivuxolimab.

The CDR3 reads CASSLSGRSKTQYF. CDR3 nucleotides: TGTGCCAGCAGCTTAAGCGGGAGGTCGAAGACCCAGTACTTC. V usage is TRBV7-3 and J usage is TRBJ2-5; 8 bases match TRBD2. The CDR3 has 14 amino acids. After removal of 1 base from V and 6 bases from J, the junction contained 4 bases not matched to a gene. Looked up from germline, CDR1 is SGHTA and CDR2 is FQGTGA.